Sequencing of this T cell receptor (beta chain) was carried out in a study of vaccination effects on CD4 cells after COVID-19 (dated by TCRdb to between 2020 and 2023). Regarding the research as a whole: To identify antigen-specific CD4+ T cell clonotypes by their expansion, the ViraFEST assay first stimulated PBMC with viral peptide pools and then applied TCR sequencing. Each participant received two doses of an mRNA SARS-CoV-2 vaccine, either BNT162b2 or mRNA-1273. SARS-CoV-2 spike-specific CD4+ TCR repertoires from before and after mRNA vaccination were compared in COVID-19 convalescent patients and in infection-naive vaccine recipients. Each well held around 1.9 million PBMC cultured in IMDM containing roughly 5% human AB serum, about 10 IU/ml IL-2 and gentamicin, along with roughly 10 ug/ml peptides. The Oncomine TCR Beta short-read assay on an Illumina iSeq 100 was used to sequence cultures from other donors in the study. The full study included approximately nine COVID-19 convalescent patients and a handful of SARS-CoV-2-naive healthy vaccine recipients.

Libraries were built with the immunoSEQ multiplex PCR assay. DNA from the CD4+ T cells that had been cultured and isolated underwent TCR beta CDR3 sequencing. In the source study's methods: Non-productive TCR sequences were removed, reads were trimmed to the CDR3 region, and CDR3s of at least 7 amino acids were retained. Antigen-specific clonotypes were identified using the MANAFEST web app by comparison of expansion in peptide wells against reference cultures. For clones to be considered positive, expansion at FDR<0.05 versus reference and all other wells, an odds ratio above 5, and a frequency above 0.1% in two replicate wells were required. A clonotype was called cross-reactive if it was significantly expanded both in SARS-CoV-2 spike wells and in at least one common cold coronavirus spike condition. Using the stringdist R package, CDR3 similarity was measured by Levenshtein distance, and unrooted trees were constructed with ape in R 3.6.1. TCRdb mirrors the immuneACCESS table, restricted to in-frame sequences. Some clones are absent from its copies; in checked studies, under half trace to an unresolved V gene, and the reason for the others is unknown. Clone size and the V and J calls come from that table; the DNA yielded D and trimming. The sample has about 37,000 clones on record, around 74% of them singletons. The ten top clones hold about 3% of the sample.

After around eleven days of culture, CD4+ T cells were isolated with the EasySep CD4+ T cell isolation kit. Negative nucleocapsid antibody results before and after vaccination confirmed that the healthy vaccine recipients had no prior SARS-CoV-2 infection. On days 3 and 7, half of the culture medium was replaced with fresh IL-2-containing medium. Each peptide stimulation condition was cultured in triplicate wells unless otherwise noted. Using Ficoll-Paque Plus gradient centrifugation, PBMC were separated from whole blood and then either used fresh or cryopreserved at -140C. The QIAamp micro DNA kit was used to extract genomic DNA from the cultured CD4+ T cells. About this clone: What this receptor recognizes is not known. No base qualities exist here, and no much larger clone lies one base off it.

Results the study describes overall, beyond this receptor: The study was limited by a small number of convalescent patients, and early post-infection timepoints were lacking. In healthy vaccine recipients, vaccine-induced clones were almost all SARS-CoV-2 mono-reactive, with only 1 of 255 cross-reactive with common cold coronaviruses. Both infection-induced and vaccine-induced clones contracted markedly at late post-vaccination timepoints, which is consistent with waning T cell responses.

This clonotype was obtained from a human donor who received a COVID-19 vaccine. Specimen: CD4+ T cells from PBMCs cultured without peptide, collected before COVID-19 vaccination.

Here is the DNA: TGTGCCAGCAGTTACCCGACAGGGTCCAGAGGGGAGCTGTTTTTT. It translates as CASSYPTGSRGELFF. The chain was built from TRBV6-2 or TRBV6-3 and TRBJ2-2; TRBD1 agrees with 7 junctional bases. The germline V gene encodes CDR1 MNHEY and CDR2 SVGEGT. The CDR3 contains 15 residues, cysteine and phenylalanine counted. Only the CDR3 portion is preserved as DNA: 45 bases, with reading frame beginning at the first base. Germline trimming amounts to 2 bases on V and 8 bases on J, with 8 as the count of junction bases outside the gene matches.